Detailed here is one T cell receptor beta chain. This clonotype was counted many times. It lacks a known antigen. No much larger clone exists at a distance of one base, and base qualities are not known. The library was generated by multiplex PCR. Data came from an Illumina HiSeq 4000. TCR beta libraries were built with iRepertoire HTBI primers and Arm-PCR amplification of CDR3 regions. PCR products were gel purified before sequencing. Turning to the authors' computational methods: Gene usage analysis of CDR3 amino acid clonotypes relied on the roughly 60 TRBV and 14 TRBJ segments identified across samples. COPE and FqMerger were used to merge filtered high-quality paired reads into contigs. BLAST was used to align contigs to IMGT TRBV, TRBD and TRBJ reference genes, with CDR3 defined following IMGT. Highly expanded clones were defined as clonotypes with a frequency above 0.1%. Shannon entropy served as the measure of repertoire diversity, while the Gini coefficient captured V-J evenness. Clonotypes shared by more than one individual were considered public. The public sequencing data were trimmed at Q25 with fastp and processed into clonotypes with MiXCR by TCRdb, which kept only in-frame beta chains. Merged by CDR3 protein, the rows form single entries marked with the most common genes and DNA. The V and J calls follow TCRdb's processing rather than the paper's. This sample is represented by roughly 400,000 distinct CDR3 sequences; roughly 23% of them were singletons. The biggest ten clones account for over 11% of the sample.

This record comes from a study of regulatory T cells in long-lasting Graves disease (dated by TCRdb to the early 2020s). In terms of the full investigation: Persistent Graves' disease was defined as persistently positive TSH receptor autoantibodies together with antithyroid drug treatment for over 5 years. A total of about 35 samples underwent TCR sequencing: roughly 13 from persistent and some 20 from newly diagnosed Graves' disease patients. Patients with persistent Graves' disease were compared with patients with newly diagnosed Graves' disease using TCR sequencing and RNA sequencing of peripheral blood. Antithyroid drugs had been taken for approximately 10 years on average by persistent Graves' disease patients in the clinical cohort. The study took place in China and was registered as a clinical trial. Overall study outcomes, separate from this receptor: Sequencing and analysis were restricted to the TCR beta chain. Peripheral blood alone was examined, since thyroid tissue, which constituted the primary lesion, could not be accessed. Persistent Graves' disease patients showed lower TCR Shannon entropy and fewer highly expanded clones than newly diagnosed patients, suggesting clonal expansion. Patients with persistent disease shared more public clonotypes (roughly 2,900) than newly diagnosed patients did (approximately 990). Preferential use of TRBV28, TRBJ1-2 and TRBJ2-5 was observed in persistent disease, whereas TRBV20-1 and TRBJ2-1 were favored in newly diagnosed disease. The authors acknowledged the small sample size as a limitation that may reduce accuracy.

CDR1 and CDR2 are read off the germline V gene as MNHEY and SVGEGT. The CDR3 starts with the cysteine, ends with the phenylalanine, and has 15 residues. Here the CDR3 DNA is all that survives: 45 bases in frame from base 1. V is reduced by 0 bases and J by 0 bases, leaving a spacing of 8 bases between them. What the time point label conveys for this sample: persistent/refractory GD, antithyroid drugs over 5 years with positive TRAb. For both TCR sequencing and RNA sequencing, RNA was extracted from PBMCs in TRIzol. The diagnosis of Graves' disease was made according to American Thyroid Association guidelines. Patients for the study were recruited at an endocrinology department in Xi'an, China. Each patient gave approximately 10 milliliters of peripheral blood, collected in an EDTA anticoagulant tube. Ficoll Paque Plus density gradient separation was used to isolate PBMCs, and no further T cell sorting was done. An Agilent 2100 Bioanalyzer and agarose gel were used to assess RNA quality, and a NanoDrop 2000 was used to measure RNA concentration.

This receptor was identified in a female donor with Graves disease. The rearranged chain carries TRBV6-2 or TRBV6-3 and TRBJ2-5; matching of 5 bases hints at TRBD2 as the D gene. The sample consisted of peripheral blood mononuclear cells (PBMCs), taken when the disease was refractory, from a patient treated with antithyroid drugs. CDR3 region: CASSYSGGHQETQYF. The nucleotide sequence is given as TGTGCCAGCAGTTACTCCGGAGGCCACCAAGAGACCCAGTACTTC.